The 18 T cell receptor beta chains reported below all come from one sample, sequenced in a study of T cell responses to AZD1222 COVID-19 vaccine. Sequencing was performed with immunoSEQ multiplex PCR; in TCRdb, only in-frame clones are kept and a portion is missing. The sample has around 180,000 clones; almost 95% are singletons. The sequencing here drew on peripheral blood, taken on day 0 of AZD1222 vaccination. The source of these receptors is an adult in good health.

DNA for the CDR3: TGTGCCAGCAGCCGCTCCGGGACTGGAACCTACGAGCAGTACTTC. Amino acid sequence: CASSRSGTGTYEQYF. The genes are TRBV11-3 and TRBJ2-7; a possible D gene is TRBD2 (6 bases). V was pared by 5 bases and J by 2 bases, with 16 bases between. Germline CDR1 is SGHNT and CDR2 is YENEEA. The CDR3 covers 15 residues.

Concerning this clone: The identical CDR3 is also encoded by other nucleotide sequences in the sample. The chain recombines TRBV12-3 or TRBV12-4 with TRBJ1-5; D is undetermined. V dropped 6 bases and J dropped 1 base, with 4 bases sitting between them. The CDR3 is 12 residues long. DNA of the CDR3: TGTGCCAGCAGCGGGAGCAATCAGCCCCAGCATTTT. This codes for CASSGSNQPQHF.

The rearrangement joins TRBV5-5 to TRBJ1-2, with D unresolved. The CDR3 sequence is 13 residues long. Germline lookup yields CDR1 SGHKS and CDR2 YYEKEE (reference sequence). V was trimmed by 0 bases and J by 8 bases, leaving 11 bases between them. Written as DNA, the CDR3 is TGTGCCAGCAGCTTGGGGGGTACGAGGGGCTACACCTTC. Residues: CASSLGGTRGYTF.

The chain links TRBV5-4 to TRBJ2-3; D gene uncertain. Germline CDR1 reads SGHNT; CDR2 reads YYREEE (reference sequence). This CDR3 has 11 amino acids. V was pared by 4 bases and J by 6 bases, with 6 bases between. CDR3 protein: CASSVGDTQYF. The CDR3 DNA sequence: TGTGCCAGCAGCGTGGGGGATACGCAGTATTTT.

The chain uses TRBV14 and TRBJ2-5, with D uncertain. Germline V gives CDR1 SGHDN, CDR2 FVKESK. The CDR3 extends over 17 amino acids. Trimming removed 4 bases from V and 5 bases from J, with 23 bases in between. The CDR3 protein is CASSLPRWQGIRETQYF. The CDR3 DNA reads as TGTGCCAGCAGCCTACCGAGGTGGCAAGGGATCAGGGAGACCCAGTACTTC.

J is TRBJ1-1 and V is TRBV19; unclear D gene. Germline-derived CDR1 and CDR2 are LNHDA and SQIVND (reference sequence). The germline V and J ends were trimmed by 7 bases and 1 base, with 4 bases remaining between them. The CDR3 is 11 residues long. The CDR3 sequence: CASKENTEAFF. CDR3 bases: TGTGCCAGTAAAGAGAACACTGAAGCTTTCTTT.

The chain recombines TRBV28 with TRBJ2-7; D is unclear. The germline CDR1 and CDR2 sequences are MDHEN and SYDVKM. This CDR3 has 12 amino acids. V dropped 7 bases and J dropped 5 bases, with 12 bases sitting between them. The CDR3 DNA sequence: TGTGCCAGCACCCACGTCGTCGACGAGCAGTACTTC. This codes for CASTHVVDEQYF.

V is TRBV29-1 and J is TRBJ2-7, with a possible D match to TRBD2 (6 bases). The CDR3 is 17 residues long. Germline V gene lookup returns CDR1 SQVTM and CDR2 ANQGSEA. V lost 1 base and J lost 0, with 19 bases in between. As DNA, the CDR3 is TGCAGCGTTGAAGTTACGAGGGAGGAGAGGATCTCCTACGAGCAGTACTTC. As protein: CSVEVTREERISYEQYF.

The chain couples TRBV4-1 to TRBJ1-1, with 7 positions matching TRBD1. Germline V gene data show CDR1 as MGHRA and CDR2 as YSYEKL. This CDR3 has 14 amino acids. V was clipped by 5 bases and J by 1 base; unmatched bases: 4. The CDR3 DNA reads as TGCGCCAGCAGCTACGGACAGGCGAACACTGAAGCTTTCTTT. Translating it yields CASSYGQANTEAFF.

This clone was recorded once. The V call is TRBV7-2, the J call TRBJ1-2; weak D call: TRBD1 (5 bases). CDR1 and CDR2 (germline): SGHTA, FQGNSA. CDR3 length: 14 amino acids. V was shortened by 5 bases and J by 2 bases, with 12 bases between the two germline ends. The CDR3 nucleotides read TGTGCCAGCAGCAGGGGACGGGGGAACTATGGCTACACCTTC. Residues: CASSRGRGNYGYTF.

CDR3 nucleotide sequence: TGTGCCAGCAGTGACAGGGTTGGTGGCTACACCTTC. Its translation: CASSDRVGGYTF. The rearrangement links TRBV6-4 to TRBJ1-2; D is ambiguous. V was pared by 2 bases and J by 7 bases, with 8 bases between. The CDR3 has 12 residues. Germline CDR1 MRHNA, CDR2 SNTAGT.

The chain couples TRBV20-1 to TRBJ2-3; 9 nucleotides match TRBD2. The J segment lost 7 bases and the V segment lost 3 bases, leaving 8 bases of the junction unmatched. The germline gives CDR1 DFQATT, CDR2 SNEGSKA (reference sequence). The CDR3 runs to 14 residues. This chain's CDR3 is CSASSGGVTNTQYF. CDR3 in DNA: TGCAGTGCTAGTAGCGGGGGTGTCACGAATACGCAGTATTTT.

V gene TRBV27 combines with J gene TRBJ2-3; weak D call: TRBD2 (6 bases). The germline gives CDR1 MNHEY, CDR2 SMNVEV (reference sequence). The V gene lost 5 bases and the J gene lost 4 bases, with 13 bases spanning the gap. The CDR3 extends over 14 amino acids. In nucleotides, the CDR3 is TGTGCCAGCAGTCTGGCTGGGACTTCAGATACGCAGTATTTT. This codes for CASSLAGTSDTQYF.

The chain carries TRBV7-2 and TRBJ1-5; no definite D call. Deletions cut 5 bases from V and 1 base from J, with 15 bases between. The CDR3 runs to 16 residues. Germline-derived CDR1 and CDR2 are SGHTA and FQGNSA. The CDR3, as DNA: TGTGCCAGCAGCCCCGTTGGAGGCTTAAGCAATCAGCCCCAGCATTTT. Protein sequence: CASSPVGGLSNQPQHF.

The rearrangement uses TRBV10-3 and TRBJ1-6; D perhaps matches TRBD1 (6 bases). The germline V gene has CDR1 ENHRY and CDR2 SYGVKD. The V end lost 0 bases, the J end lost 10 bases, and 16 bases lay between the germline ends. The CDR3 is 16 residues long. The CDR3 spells CAISESLGTSTSPLHF. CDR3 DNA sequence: TGTGCCATCAGTGAGTCCCTAGGGACATCAACGTCACCCCTCCACTTT.

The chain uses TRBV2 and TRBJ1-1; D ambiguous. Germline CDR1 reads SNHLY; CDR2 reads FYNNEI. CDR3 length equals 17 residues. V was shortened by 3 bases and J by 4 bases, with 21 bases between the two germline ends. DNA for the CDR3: TGTGCCAGCAGTGATGTTGACACACGGAACCCGAGCACTGAAGCTTTCTTT. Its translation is CASSDVDTRNPSTEAFF.

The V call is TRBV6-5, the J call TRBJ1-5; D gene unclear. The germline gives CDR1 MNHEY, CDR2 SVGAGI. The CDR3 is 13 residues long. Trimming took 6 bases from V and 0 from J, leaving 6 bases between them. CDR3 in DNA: TGTGCCAGCAGCCTCAATAGCAATCAGCCCCAGCATTTT. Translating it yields CASSLNSNQPQHF.

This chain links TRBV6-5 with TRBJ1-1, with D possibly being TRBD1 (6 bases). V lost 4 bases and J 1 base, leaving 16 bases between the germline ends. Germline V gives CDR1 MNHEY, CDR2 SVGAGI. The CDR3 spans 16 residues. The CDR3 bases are TGTGCCAGCAGTTCCCCGTCCCGGGACAAGAACACTGAAGCTTTCTTT. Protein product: CASSSPSRDKNTEAFF.